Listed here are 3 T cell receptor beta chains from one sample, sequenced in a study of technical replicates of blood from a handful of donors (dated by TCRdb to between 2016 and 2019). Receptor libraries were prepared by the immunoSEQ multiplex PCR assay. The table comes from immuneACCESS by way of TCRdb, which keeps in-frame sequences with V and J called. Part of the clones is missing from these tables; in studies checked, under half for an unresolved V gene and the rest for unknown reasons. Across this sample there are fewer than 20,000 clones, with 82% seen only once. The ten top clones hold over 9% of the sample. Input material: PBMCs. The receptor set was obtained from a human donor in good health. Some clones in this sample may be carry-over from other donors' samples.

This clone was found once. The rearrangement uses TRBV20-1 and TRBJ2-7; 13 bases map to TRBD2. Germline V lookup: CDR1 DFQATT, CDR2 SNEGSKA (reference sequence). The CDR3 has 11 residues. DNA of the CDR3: TGCAGCCCGGGACTAGCGGGATTTCAGTACTTC. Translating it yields CSPGLAGFQYF.

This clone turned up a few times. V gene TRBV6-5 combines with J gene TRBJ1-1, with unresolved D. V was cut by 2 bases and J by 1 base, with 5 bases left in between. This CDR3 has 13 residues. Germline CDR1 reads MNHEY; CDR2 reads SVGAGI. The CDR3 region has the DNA TGTGCCAGCAGTTACGCAGGGAACACTGAAGCTTTCTTT. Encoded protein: CASSYAGNTEAFF.

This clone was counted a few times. The CDR3 DNA is TGTGCCAGCAGCCATATAAACACTGAAGCTTTCTTT. Protein: CASSHINTEAFF. The rearrangement links TRBV4-2 to TRBJ1-1; unclear D gene. The length of the CDR3 is 12 residues. V lost 3 bases to trimming and J lost 2 bases, with 4 bases between them. Germline V lookup: CDR1 LGHNA, CDR2 YNFKEQ.